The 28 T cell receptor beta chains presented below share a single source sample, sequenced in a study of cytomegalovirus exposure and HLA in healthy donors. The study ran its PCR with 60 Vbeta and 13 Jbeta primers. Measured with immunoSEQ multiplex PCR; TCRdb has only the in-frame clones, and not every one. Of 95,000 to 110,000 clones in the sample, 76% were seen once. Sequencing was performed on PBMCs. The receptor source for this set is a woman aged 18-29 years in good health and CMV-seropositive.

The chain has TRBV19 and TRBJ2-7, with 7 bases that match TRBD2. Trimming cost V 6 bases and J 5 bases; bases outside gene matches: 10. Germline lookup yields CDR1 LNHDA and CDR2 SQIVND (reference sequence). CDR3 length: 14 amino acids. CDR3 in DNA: TGTGCCAGTAGATCCTGGGGGGGAGGAGACGAGCAGTACTTC. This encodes CASRSWGGGDEQYF.

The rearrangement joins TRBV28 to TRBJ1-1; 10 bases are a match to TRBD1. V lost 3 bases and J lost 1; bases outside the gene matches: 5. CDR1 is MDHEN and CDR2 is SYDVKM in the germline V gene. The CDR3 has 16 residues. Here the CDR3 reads CASSLGTGVRNTEAFF. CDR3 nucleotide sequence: TGTGCCAGCAGTTTGGGGACAGGGGTTCGGAACACTGAAGCTTTCTTT.

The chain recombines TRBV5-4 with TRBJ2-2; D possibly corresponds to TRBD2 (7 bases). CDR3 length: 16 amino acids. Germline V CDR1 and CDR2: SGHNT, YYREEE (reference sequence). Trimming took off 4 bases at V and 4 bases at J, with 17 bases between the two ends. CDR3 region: CASSPGRGGVTGELFF. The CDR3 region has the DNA TGTGCCAGCAGCCCCGGAAGGGGGGGGGTCACCGGGGAGCTGTTTTTT.

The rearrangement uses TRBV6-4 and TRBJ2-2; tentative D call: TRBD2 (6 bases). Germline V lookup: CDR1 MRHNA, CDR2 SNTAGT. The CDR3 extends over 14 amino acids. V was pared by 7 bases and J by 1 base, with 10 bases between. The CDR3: CASMASENTGELFF. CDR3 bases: TGTGCCAGCATGGCTAGCGAGAACACCGGGGAGCTGTTTTTT.

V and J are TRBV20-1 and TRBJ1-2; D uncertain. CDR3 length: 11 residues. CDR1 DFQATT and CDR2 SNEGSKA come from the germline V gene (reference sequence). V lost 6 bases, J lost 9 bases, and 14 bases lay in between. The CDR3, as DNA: TGCAGTGCCGCGGAATCGGTGAGCTACACCTTC. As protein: CSAAESVSYTF.

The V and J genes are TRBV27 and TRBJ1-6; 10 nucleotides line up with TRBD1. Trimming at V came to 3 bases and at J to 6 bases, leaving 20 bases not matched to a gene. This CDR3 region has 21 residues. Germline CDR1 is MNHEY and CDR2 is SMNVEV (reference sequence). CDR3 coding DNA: TGTGCCAGCAGTTTTCTCGGGACAGGGGTACGCTCGGGGACGGGTAATTCACCCCTCCACTTT. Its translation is CASSFLGTGVRSGTGNSPLHF.

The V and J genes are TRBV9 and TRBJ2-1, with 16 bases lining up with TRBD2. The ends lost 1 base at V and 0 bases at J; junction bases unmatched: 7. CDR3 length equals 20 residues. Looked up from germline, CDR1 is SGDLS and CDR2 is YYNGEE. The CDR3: CASSVYGTSGRGSSYNEQFF. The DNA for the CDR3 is TGTGCCAGCAGCGTATACGGGACTAGCGGGAGGGGTAGCTCCTACAATGAGCAGTTCTTC.

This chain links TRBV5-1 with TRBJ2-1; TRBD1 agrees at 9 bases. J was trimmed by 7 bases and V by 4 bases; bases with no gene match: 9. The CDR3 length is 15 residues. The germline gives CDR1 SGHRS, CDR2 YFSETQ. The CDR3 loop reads CASSQTGQGWNEQFF. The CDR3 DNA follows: TGCGCCAGCAGCCAAACGGGACAGGGCTGGAATGAGCAGTTCTTC.

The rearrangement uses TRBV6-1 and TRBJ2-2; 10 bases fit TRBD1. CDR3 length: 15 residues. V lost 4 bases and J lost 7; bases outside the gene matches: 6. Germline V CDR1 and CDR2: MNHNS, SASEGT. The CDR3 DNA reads TGTGCCAGCAGTGGCCGGGACAGGGGAGTCGGGGAGCTGTTTTTT. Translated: CASSGRDRGVGELFF.

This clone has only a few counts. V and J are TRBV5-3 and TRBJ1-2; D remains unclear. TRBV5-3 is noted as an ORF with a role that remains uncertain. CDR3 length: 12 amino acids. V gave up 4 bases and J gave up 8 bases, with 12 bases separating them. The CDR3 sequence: CARSKGGGGYTF. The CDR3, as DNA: TGTGCCAGAAGCAAGGGAGGTGGCGGCTACACCTTC.

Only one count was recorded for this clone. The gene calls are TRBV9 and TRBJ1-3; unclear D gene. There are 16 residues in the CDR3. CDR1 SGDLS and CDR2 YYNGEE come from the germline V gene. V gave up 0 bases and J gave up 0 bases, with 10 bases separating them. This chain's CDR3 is CASSVGIVGSGNTIYF. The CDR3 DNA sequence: TGTGCCAGCAGCGTAGGTATCGTCGGCTCTGGAAACACCATATATTTT.

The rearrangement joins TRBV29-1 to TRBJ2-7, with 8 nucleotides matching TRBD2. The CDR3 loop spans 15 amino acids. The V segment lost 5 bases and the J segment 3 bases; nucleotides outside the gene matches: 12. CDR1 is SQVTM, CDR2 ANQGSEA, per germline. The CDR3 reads CSVRPLAGKLYEQYF. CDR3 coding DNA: TGCAGCGTTCGTCCCCTAGCGGGTAAACTCTACGAGCAGTACTTC.

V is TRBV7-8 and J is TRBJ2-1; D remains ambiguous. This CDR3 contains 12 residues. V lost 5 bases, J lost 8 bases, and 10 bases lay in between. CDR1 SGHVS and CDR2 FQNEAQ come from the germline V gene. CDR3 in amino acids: CASSTDFHEQFF. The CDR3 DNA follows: TGTGCCAGCAGCACAGATTTCCATGAGCAGTTCTTC.

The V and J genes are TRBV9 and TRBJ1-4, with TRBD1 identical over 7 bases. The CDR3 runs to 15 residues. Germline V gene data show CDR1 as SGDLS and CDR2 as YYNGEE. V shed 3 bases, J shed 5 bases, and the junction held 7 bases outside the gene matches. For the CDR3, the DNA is TGTGCCAGCAGCGCAGGGGACAGACGGAATGAAAAACTGTTTTTT. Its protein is CASSAGDRRNEKLFF.

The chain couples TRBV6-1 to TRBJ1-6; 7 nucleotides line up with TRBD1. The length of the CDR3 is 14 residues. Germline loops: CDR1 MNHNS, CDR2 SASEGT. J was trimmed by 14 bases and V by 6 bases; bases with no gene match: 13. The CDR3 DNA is TGTGCCAGCAGGATACAGGGGCATGGTGAGTCCCTCCACTTT. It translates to CASRIQGHGESLHF.

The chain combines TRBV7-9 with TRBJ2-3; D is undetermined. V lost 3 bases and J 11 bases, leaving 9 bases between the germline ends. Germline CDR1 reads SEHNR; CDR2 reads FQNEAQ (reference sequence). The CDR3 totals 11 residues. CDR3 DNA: TGTGCCAGCAGCTTCGGTTCACTGCAGTATTTT. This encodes CASSFGSLQYF. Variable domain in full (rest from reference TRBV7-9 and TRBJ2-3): DTGVSQNPRHKITKRGQNVTFRCDPISEHNRLYWYRQTLGQGPEFLTYFQNEAQLEKSRLLSDRFSAERPKGSFSTLEIQRTEQGDSAMYLCASSFGSLQYFGPGTRLTVL.

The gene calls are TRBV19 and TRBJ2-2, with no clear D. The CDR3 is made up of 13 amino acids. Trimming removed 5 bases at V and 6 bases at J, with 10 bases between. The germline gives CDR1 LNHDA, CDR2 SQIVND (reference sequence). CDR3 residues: CASSSGWAGELFF. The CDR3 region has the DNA TGTGCCAGTAGTTCCGGGTGGGCCGGGGAGCTGTTTTTT.

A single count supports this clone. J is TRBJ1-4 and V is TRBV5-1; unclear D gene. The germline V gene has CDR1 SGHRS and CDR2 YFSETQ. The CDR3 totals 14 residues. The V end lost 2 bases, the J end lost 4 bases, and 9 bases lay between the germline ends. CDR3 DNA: TGCGCCAGCAGCTTTGGCAATGGTAATGAAAAACTGTTTTTT. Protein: CASSFGNGNEKLFF.

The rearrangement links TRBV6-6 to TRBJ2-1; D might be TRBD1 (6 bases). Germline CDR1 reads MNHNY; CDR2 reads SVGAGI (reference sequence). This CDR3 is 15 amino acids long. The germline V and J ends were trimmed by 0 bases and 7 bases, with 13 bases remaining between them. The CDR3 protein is CASSYSQGMRNEQFF. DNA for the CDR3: TGTGCCAGCAGTTACTCCCAGGGGATGAGGAATGAGCAGTTCTTC.

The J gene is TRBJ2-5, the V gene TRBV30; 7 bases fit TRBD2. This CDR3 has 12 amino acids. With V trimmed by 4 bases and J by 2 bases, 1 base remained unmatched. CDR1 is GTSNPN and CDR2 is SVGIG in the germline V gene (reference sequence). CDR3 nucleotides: TGTGCCTGGAACGGGGGGCAAGAGACCCAGTACTTC. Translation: CAWNGGQETQYF.

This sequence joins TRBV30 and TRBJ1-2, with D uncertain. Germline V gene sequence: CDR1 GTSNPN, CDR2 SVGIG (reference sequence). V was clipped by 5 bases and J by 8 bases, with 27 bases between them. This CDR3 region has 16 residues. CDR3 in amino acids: CAWREGAKTHGLGYTF. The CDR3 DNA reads TGTGCCTGGCGGGAGGGCGCGAAAACACACGGTCTGGGCTACACCTTC.

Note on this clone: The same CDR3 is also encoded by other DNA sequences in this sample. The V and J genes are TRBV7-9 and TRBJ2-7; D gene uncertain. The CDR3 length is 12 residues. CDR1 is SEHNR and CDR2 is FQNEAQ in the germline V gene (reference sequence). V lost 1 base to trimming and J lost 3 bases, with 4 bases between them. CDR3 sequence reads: CASSLGSYEQYF. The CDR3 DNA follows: TGTGCCAGCAGCTTAGGCAGCTACGAGCAGTACTTC.

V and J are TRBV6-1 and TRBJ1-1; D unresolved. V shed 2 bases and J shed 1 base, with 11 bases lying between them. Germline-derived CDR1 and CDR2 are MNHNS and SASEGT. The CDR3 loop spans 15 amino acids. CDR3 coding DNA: TGTGCCAGCAGTGAACTTTTCCCGGGGAACACTGAAGCTTTCTTT. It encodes CASSELFPGNTEAFF.

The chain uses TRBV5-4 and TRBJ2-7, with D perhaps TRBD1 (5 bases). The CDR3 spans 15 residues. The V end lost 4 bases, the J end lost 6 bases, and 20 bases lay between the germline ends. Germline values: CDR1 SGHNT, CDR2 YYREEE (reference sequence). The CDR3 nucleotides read TGTGCCAGCAGCCTGGACCCCGCAGGGCTCTCCGAGCAGTACTTC. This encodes CASSLDPAGLSEQYF.

The CDR3 here is CASSVGPGGAEAFF. The DNA of the CDR3 is TGTGCCAGCAGCGTAGGTCCAGGGGGCGCTGAAGCTTTCTTT. The chain carries TRBV9 and TRBJ1-1; the match to TRBD1 covers 8 bases. This CDR3 region has 14 residues. Per the germline V gene, CDR1 is SGDLS and CDR2 is YYNGEE. J gave up 6 bases and V 0 bases, and 4 bases lay outside the gene matches. Complete variable domain (other parts from reference TRBV9 and TRBJ1-1): DSGVTQTPKHLITATGQRVTLRCSPRSGDLSVYWYQQSLDQGLQFLIQYYNGEERAKGNILERFSAQQFPDLHSELNLSSLELGDSALYFCASSVGPGGAEAFFGQGTRLTVV.

The CDR3 nucleotides are TGTGCCAGCAGTGGCAGGGTGCAGGACAATGAGCAGTTCTTC. It codes for CASSGRVQDNEQFF. This chain joins TRBV2 and TRBJ2-1; weak D call: TRBD1 (5 bases). The CDR3 runs to 14 residues. Trimming removed 4 bases from V and 5 bases from J, with 12 bases in between. The germline gives CDR1 SNHLY, CDR2 FYNNEI.

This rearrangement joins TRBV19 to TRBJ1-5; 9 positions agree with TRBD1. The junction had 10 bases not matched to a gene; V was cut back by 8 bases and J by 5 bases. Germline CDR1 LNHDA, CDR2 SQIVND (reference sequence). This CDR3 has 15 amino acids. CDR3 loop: CASDSGQGIYQPQHF. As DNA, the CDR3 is TGTGCCAGTGACAGCGGACAGGGGATTTATCAGCCCCAGCATTTT.

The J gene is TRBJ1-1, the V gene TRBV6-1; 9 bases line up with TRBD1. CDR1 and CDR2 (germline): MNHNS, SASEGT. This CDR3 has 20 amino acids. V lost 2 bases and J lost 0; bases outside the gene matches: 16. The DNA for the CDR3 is TGTGCCAGCAGTGAAAACCCCCCCGGGACAGGGCTTACCCTGAACACTGAAGCTTTCTTT. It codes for CASSENPPGTGLTLNTEAFF.